These 30 T cell receptor beta chains share one sample of origin, sequenced in a study of T cells in Graves' hyperthyroidism and ophthalmopathy. RNA transcripts provided the source from which TCR beta CDR3 regions were amplified. The HTBI primer set served for first-round RT-PCR of the TCR CDR3. TCRdb processed the multiplex PCR reads anew with MiXCR; each CDR3 protein has one entry. The data contain approximately 380,000 distinct CDR3 sequences, about 19% of them singletons. Sample: blood. The receptors derive from a young woman with Graves' hyperthyroidism.

The CDR3 DNA is TGTGCCTCAAGATGGGGAAATGAAGCTTTCTTT. It translates to CASRWGNEAFF. The genes are TRBV6-4 and TRBJ1-1, with D unresolved. The CDR3 spans 11 residues. With 11 bases removed from V and 7 bases from J, the gap between germline ends came to 14 bases. Per germline, CDR1 MRHNA and CDR2 SNTAGT.

This clonotype was detected only a few times. The gene calls are TRBV6-1 and TRBJ1-6, with D uncertain. CDR1 is MNHNS and CDR2 is SASEGT in the germline V gene. This CDR3 comprises 15 residues. Trimming took off 8 bases at V and 0 bases at J, with 11 bases between the two ends. The CDR3 spells CASDHQSSYNSPLHF. In DNA form, the CDR3 reads TGTGCCAGCGACCATCAGAGCTCCTATAATTCACCCCTCCACTTT.

This clonotype came up many times. This rearrangement joins TRBV12-3 or TRBV12-4 to TRBJ1-1; D unresolved. The V gene lost 6 bases and the J gene lost 5 bases, with 22 bases spanning the gap. This CDR3 has 16 amino acids. The CDR3 region is CASSISSRSLVTEAFF. The CDR3 DNA is TGTGCCAGCAGCATCAGTAGCCGGTCTCTGGTGACTGAAGCTTTCTTT.

The table lists this clonotype with a few counts. This chain joins TRBV24-1 and TRBJ2-5, with 7 bases identical to TRBD1. V was clipped by 3 bases and J by 2 bases; unmatched bases: 5. Germline values: CDR1 KGHDR, CDR2 SFDVKD. The CDR3 extends over 15 amino acids. This CDR3 reads CATSDQTGEQETQYF. The CDR3 DNA sequence: TGTGCCACCAGTGATCAAACAGGGGAACAAGAGACCCAGTACTTC.

As to this clonotype: A much larger clone is a single base away; this may be a read error. The V call is TRBV4-2, the J call TRBJ1-1; 8 bases fit TRBD1. The CDR3 loop spans 17 amino acids. The germline CDR1 and CDR2 sequences are LGHNA and YNFKEQ. The CDR3 region has the DNA TGTGCCAGCAGCAGAAACACCGACAGGGACAGGTTGGCTGAAACTTTCTTT. Translating gives CASSRNTDRDRLAETFF.

This clonotype was detected ten times or more. The V and J genes are TRBV28 and TRBJ2-2; no reliable D call. CDR1 is MDHEN and CDR2 is SYDVKM in the germline V gene. The V end was cut by 2 bases, the J end by 6 bases, with 10 bases between. The CDR3 totals 14 residues. CDR3 coding DNA: TGTGCCAGCAGTTTACCGACAACGTCCGGGGAGCTGTTTTTT. Residues: CASSLPTTSGELFF.

V usage is TRBV19 and J usage is TRBJ2-3; D could derive from TRBD1 or TRBD2 (7 bases each). CDR3 length: 14 amino acids. The germline CDR1 and CDR2 sequences are LNHDA and SQIVND (reference sequence). Between the trimmed V and J ends, which lost 9 bases and 3 bases, there was a span of 16 bases. The CDR3 loop reads CASSRQGGTDTQYF. CDR3 sequence (DNA): TGTGCCAGCTCCCGACAGGGAGGGACAGATACGCAGTATTTT.

This rearrangement joins TRBV20-1 to TRBJ1-1, with 8 nucleotides matching TRBD1. The CDR3 consists of 15 residues. The germline V gene has CDR1 DFQATT and CDR2 SNEGSKA (reference sequence). Germline trimming cut 1 base from V and 5 bases from J; bases unmatched to any gene: 9. The CDR3 coding sequence is TGCAGTGCTAGAGGGCAGGGGGCTCTGGTGACTGAAGCTTTCTTT. This gives the protein CSARGQGALVTEAFF.

The rearrangement links TRBV6-1 to TRBJ2-1, with D possibly being TRBD1 (5 bases). The CDR3 contains 12 residues. V gave up 3 bases and J gave up 7 bases, with 7 bases separating them. The V gene's germline CDR1 is MNHNS and CDR2 SASEGT. The CDR3 here is CASSDRENEQFF. Here the CDR3 DNA reads TGTGCCAGCAGTGACAGGGAAAATGAGCAGTTCTTC.

This clonotype was counted ten times or more. The DNA of the CDR3 is TGTGCCAGCAGTGAATCGAGGCAGTATAGCAATCAGCCCCAGCATTTT. This codes for CASSESRQYSNQPQHF. The V gene is TRBV6-1, the J gene TRBJ1-5; no reliable D call. The CDR3 contains 16 residues. V was cut by 2 bases and J by 0 bases, with 11 bases left in between. The germline V gene encodes CDR1 MNHNS and CDR2 SASEGT.

The table lists this clonotype with a count of one. J is TRBJ1-2 and V is TRBV10-3; the D is unclear. V dropped 4 bases and J dropped 5 bases, with 11 bases sitting between them. This CDR3 has 13 amino acids. Germline assignment: CDR1 ENHRY and CDR2 SYGVKD. CDR3 sequence (DNA): TGTGCCATCAGTGGGGAATACGGTTATGGCTACACCTTC. Translating it yields CAISGEYGYGYTF.

This clonotype has ten or more counts. The DNA for the CDR3 is TGTGCCAGCAGTCCAAACCAGTATCAGCCCCAGCATTTT. This sequence encodes CASSPNQYQPQHF. The chain carries TRBV7-9 and TRBJ1-5; no firm D call. V was pared by 6 bases and J by 5 bases, with 11 bases between. CDR1 SEHNR and CDR2 FQNEAQ come from the germline V gene (reference sequence). The CDR3 sequence is 13 residues long.

This clonotype was counted at least ten times. The rearrangement uses TRBV2 and TRBJ1-2; 7 bases map to TRBD1. The CDR3 extends over 14 amino acids. V was pared by 8 bases and J by 2 bases, with 8 bases of the junction left unmatched. Germline lookup yields CDR1 SNHLY and CDR2 FYNNEI. CDR3 in amino acids: CASAADRQNYGYTF. For the CDR3, the DNA is TGTGCCAGCGCCGCGGACAGGCAAAACTATGGCTACACCTTC.

This clonotype was observed many times. The chain employs TRBV6-5 and TRBJ2-7; D possibly corresponds to TRBD2 (6 bases). The V and J ends lost 6 bases and 6 bases respectively, with 12 bases between them. The CDR3 consists of 12 residues. The germline CDR1 and CDR2 sequences are MNHEY and SVGAGI. This CDR3 reads CASRYGGGEQYF. The CDR3 coding sequence is TGTGCCAGCAGATACGGGGGAGGCGAGCAGTACTTC.

This clonotype was detected ten times or more. CDR3 in amino acids: CASSPWGEMNTEAFF. The CDR3 DNA is TGTGCCAGCAGTCCCTGGGGAGAAATGAACACTGAAGCTTTCTTT. The chain recombines TRBV12-3 or TRBV12-4 with TRBJ1-1, with D unresolved. The CDR3 contains 15 residues. The germline V and J ends were trimmed by 5 bases and 0 bases, with 13 bases remaining between them.

The chain couples TRBV4-1 to TRBJ1-3, with D perhaps matching TRBD1 (5 bases). Deletions cut 1 base from V and 0 bases from J, with 13 bases between. The CDR3 length is 17 residues. Germline-derived CDR1 and CDR2 are MGHRA and YSYEKL. CDR3 residues: CASSQVLQGFSGNTIYF. For the CDR3, the DNA is TGCGCCAGCAGCCAAGTGTTGCAGGGATTCTCTGGAAACACCATATATTTT.

This clonotype showed up many times. The chain couples TRBV7-3 to TRBJ2-7, with a tentative D call TRBD2 (6 bases). This CDR3 spans 17 amino acids. Germline CDR1 SGHTA, CDR2 FQGTGA. Trimming left V 0 bases short and J 4 bases short, with 19 bases between. CDR3 region: CASSLTAPGGGSYEQYF. The CDR3 DNA follows: TGTGCCAGCAGCTTAACTGCCCCCGGCGGAGGGTCTTACGAGCAGTACTTC.

This clonotype was found once. The V gene is TRBV6-2 or TRBV6-3, the J gene TRBJ2-7; 12 bases line up with TRBD2. V was pared by 7 bases and J by 3 bases, with 16 bases of the junction left unmatched. Germline CDR1 reads MNHEY; CDR2 reads SVGEGT. CDR3 length equals 18 residues. The CDR3 spells CASKKNLLGLAGNYEQYF. CDR3 sequence (DNA): TGTGCCAGCAAAAAAAACCTCCTTGGACTAGCGGGGAACTACGAGCAGTACTTC.

This clonotype was observed many times. This chain links TRBV11-2 with TRBJ2-5; D might be TRBD2 (5 bases). V was trimmed by 5 bases and J by 2 bases, leaving 15 bases between them. There are 15 residues in the CDR3. The germline V gene has CDR1 SGHAT and CDR2 FQNNGV. DNA of the CDR3: TGTGCCAGCAGCCCTAGGCCTGGGGAGCAAGAGACCCAGTACTTC. Encoded protein: CASSPRPGEQETQYF. Using reference TRBV11-2 and TRBJ2-5 for the parts outside the CDR3, the full variable domain is EAGVAQSPRYKIIEKRQSVAFWCNPISGHATLYWYQQILGQGPKLLIQFQNNGVVDDSQLPKDRFSAERLKGVDSTLKIQPAKLEDSAVYLCASSPRPGEQETQYFGPGTRLLVL.

This clonotype appeared many times. The chain has TRBV4-1 and TRBJ1-5; 7 bases align to TRBD1. In germline, CDR1 is MGHRA, CDR2 YSYEKL. This CDR3 spans 13 amino acids. Trimming at V came to 5 bases and at J to 5 bases, leaving 3 bases not matched to a gene. CDR3 in DNA: TGCGCCAGCAGCGGGACAGCGTATCAGCCCCAGCATTTT. Encoded protein: CASSGTAYQPQHF.

This clonotype has at least ten counts. The V gene is TRBV14, the J gene TRBJ1-1; the D gene is possibly TRBD1 (5 bases). The germline V gene has CDR1 SGHDN and CDR2 FVKESK. The CDR3 has 17 amino acids. The V and J ends lost 2 bases and 0 bases respectively, with 16 bases between them. The CDR3 here is CASSQLSGGGLNTEAFF. Here the CDR3 DNA reads TGTGCCAGCAGCCAACTGTCGGGCGGGGGGTTGAACACTGAAGCTTTCTTT.

This clonotype was seen many times. The chain carries TRBV7-9 and TRBJ2-7; D not resolved. The length of the CDR3 is 13 residues. The ends were cut back, 5 bases at V and 1 base at J, with 9 bases in the middle. CDR1 is SEHNR and CDR2 is FQNEAQ in the germline V gene (reference sequence). CDR3 nucleotide sequence: TGTGCCAGCAGCGACCTCGGGTCCTACGAGCAGTACTTC. Its protein product is CASSDLGSYEQYF. Full variable domain (remainder filled in from reference TRBV7-9 and TRBJ2-7): DTGVSQNPRHKITKRGQNVTFRCDPISEHNRLYWYRQTLGQGPEFLTYFQNEAQLEKSRLLSDRFSAERPKGSFSTLEIQRTEQGDSAMYLCASSDLGSYEQYFGPGTRLTVT.

The chain joins TRBV6-2 or TRBV6-3 to TRBJ2-5; D might be TRBD2 (5 bases). CDR1 is MNHEY, CDR2 SVGEGT, per germline. The CDR3 totals 17 residues. The V end was cut by 6 bases, the J end by 1 base, with 21 bases between. CDR3 loop: CASSLGESVKRQETQYF. In DNA, the CDR3 is TGTGCCAGCAGCCTCGGGGAATCAGTAAAACGCCAAGAGACCCAGTACTTC.

The sample holds a few counts of this clonotype. V and J are TRBV5-1 and TRBJ2-2; 9 bases fit TRBD1. The CDR3 has 17 amino acids. Germline CDR1 SGHRS, CDR2 YFSETQ. V gave up 2 bases and J gave up 3 bases; unmatched junction bases: 8. DNA for the CDR3: TGCGCCAGCAGCTTATGGCCGGGACAGGGCCACACCGGGGAGCTGTTTTTT. Its translation: CASSLWPGQGHTGELFF.

This clonotype was counted many times. V usage is TRBV28 and J usage is TRBJ2-7, with 9 bases lining up with TRBD1. The CDR3 is 13 amino acids. Trimming cost V 6 bases and J 6 bases; bases outside gene matches: 6. Germline CDR1 is MDHEN and CDR2 is SYDVKM. The CDR3 region has the DNA TGTGCCAGCAGCCTAACGGACAGGGGCGAGCAGTACTTC. This encodes CASSLTDRGEQYF.

This clonotype occurred a few times. V and J are TRBV12-3 or TRBV12-4 and TRBJ2-7; 9 nucleotides agree with TRBD2. The length of the CDR3 is 15 residues. The ends lost 5 bases at V and 2 bases at J; junction bases unmatched: 7. The CDR3 DNA is TGTGCCAGCAGTACCCTGGTAGCGGGGGCCTACGAGCAGTACTTC. Translating it yields CASSTLVAGAYEQYF.

This clonotype showed up many times. This chain connects TRBV7-2 to TRBJ1-2; D is unclear. V gave up 4 bases and J gave up 4 bases, with 10 bases separating them. The CDR3 loop spans 13 amino acids. The germline CDR1 and CDR2 sequences are SGHTA and FQGNSA. CDR3 residues: CASSSGGIYGYTF. CDR3 sequence (DNA): TGTGCCAGCAGCTCCGGCGGTATCTATGGCTACACCTTC.

This clonotype was counted between two and nine times. The gene calls are TRBV5-1 and TRBJ2-7; TRBD1 agrees at 11 bases. CDR3 length: 15 residues. Germline loops: CDR1 SGHRS, CDR2 YFSETQ. V shed 1 base, J shed 4 bases, and the junction held 4 bases outside the gene matches. This chain's CDR3 is CASSLSGTGGYEQYF. The DNA of the CDR3 is TGCGCCAGCAGCTTGTCCGGGACAGGGGGATACGAGCAGTACTTC.

The chain recombines TRBV6-2 or TRBV6-3 with TRBJ2-5; weak D call: TRBD1 (7 bases). Trimming left V 8 bases short and J 8 bases short, with 18 bases between. This CDR3 is built from 13 residues. Germline assignment: CDR1 MNHEY and CDR2 SVGEGT. This chain's CDR3 is CASAPGGSGTQYF. The CDR3 DNA reads TGTGCCAGCGCCCCAGGGGGTAGCGGAACCCAGTACTTC.

This clonotype was seen repeatedly, ten times or more. The chain uses TRBV7-8 and TRBJ2-7; D may be TRBD1 (5 bases). The germline V gene has CDR1 SGHVS and CDR2 FQNEAQ. The CDR3 sequence is 12 residues long. V lost 1 base and J 7 bases, leaving 8 bases between the germline ends. As DNA, the CDR3 is TGTGCCAGCAGCTTAGACAAGGGGGAGCAGTACTTC. Protein product: CASSLDKGEQYF.